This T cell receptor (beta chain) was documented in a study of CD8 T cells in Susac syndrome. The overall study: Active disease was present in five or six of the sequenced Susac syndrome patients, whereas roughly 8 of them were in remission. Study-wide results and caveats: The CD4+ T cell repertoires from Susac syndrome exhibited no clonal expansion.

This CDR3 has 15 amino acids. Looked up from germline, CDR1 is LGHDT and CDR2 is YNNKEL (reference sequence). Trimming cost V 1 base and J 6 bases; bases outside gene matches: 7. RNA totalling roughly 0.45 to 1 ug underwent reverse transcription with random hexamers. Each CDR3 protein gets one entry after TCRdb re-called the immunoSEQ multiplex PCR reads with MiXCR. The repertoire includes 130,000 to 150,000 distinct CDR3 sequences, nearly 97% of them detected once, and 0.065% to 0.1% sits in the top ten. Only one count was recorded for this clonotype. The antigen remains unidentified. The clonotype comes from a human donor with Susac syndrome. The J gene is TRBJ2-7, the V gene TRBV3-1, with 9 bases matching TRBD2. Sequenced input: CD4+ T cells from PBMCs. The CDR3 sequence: CASSQGVAGVGEQYF. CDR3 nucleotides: TGTGCCAGCAGCCAAGGCGTAGCGGGAGTGGGCGAGCAGTACTTC.